This T cell receptor beta chain came from a study of PD-1 blockade in classical Hodgkin lymphoma. The CDR3 spans 15 residues. Germline CDR1 and CDR2: SGHVS and FNYEAQ. The germline V and J ends were trimmed by 0 bases and 2 bases, with 8 bases remaining between them. Study-wide results and caveats: According to reports, newly diagnosed patients had lower baseline TCR diversity than healthy donors, and relapsed/refractory patients had lower baseline TCR diversity still.

This clone was observed a handful of times. Its specificity is unknown. TCRdb keeps only in-frame clones here, not all; method: immunoSEQ multiplex PCR. The repertoire has about 24,000 clones, 91% of them found once; the top ten carry about 0.54%. As for time point: newly diagnosed, previously untreated cHL patient sample. The authors purified CD4+ T cells from thawed PBMCs by magnetic negative selection. V gene TRBV7-6 combines with J gene TRBJ1-5; no firm D call. Specimen: CD4+ T cells from blood. This sequence was found in a human donor with classical Hodgkin lymphoma. Here the CDR3 DNA reads TGTGCCAGCAGCTTAGCGGTGGGAGGCAATCAGCCCCAGCATTTT. Amino acid sequence: CASSLAVGGNQPQHF.